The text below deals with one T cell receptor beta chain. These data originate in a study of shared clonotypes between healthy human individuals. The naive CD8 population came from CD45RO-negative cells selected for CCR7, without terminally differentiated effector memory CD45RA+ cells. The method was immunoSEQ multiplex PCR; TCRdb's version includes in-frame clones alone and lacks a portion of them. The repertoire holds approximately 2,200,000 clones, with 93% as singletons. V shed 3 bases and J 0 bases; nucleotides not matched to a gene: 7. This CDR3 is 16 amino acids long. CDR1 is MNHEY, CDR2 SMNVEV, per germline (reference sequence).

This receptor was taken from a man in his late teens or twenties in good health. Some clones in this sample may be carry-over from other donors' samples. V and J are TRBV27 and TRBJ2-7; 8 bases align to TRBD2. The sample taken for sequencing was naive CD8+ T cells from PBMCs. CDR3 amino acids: CASSFSGGARSYEQYF. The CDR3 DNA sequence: TGTGCCAGCAGTTTCTCGGGAGGGGCCCGCTCCTACGAGCAGTACTTC.